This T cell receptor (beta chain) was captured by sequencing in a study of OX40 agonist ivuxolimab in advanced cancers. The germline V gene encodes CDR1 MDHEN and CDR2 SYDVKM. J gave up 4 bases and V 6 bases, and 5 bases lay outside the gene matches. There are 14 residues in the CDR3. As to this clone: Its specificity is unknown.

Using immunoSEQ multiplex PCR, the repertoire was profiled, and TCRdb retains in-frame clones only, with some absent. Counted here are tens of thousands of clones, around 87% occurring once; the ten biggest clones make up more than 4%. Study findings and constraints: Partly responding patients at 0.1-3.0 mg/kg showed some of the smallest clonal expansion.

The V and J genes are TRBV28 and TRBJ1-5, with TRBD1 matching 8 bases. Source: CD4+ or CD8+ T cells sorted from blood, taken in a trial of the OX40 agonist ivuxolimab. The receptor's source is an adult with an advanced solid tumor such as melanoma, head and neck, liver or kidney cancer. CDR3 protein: CASRNTGGNQPQHF. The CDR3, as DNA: TGTGCCAGCAGAAATACAGGGGGAAATCAGCCCCAGCATTTT.